The 17 T cell receptor beta chains given below trace back to one sample, sequenced in a study of T cell responses to AZD1222 COVID-19 vaccine. The data were produced by immunoSEQ multiplex PCR, yet TCRdb's version contains in-frame clones alone and is incomplete. The sample lists about 130,000 clones, 88% occurring once. This material consisted of peripheral blood, taken on day 0 of MenACWY control vaccination. The receptors here all came from an adult in good health.

This rearrangement joins TRBV6-4 to TRBJ1-1; 8 positions agree with TRBD1. The V segment lost 8 bases and the J segment 6 bases; nucleotides outside the gene matches: 11. This CDR3 has 14 residues. Germline loops: CDR1 MRHNA, CDR2 SNTAGT. This CDR3 reads CASSVRTGSAEAFF. The CDR3 coding sequence is TGTGCCAGCTCGGTAAGGACAGGGTCGGCTGAAGCTTTCTTT.

This clone was detected only once. The chain recombines TRBV27 with TRBJ1-3; 8 nucleotides line up with TRBD1. The CDR3 consists of 15 residues. The junction had 8 bases not matched to a gene; V was cut back by 1 base and J by 9 bases. Germline lookup yields CDR1 MNHEY and CDR2 SMNVEV (reference sequence). CDR3 in DNA: TGTGCCAGCAGTTTATTAGGACAGGGAAAAAGCACCATATATTTT. It encodes CASSLLGQGKSTIYF.

The chain links TRBV18 to TRBJ2-7; tentatively, D is TRBD1 (6 bases). Germline V gives CDR1 KGHSH, CDR2 LQKENI. Trimming removed 6 bases at V and 5 bases at J, with 20 bases between. The CDR3 has 15 amino acids. CDR3 sequence: CASSTSWGQVNEQYF. As DNA, the CDR3 is TGTGCCAGCTCTACGTCCTGGGGGCAGGTTAACGAGCAGTACTTC.

CDR3 nucleotide sequence: TGTGCCAGCAGCGGACGGGACGGGAGCTCCTACAATGAGCAGTTCTTC. Its protein product is CASSGRDGSSYNEQFF. This sequence joins TRBV7-3 and TRBJ2-1, with D perhaps TRBD2 (6 bases). The CDR3 totals 16 residues. With 5 bases removed from V and 0 bases from J, the gap between germline ends came to 14 bases. Germline CDR1 is SGHTA and CDR2 is FQGTGA.

The V and J genes are TRBV5-1 and TRBJ2-5; TRBD1 aligns across 7 bases. There are 15 residues in the CDR3. J gave up 4 bases and V 0 bases, and 6 bases lay outside the gene matches. Germline CDR1 and CDR2: SGHRS and YFSETQ. The CDR3 DNA sequence: TGCGCCAGCAGCTTGGCGCGACAGGGACGAGAGACCCAGTACTTC. Its protein product is CASSLARQGRETQYF.

The chain recombines TRBV18 with TRBJ2-7; TRBD1 might be the D (5 bases). Germline-derived CDR1 and CDR2 are KGHSH and LQKENI. The V and J ends lost 3 bases and 4 bases respectively, with 10 bases between them. The CDR3 runs to 13 residues. CDR3: CASSPQGGYEQYF. DNA of the CDR3: TGTGCCAGCTCACCGCAGGGTGGGTACGAGCAGTACTTC.

The chain combines TRBV5-5 with TRBJ1-1, with no clear D. The length of the CDR3 is 14 residues. Germline lookup yields CDR1 SGHKS and CDR2 YYEKEE (reference sequence). The V and J ends lost 0 bases and 4 bases respectively, with 10 bases between them. CDR3 DNA: TGTGCCAGCAGCTTGGCGGCCCTTGGCACTGAAGCTTTCTTT. This sequence encodes CASSLAALGTEAFF.

The rearrangement links TRBV4-1 to TRBJ1-4; D unresolved. Germline CDR1 MGHRA, CDR2 YSYEKL. The CDR3 is 20 amino acids. Trimming shortened V by 1 base and J by 4 bases, and 25 bases separated the two germline ends. CDR3 in amino acids: CASSQGDRRVNSRSNEKLFF. The CDR3 DNA reads TGCGCCAGCAGCCAAGGGGATAGGCGGGTCAATTCAAGGAGTAATGAAAAACTGTTTTTT.

The chain uses TRBV6-2 or TRBV6-3 and TRBJ2-1; D is ambiguous. This CDR3 is built from 15 residues. V was clipped by 6 bases and J by 4 bases, with 16 bases between them. Germline V gives CDR1 MNHEY, CDR2 SVGEGT. The CDR3: CASSLTEPSYNEQFF. CDR3 bases: TGTGCCAGCAGCCTTACGGAGCCTTCTTACAATGAGCAGTTCTTC.

This clone has a handful of counts. This sequence joins TRBV11-2 and TRBJ2-7, with 9 bases lining up with TRBD1. With V trimmed by 3 bases and J by 2 bases, 2 bases remained unmatched. This CDR3 comprises 14 residues. Germline loops: CDR1 SGHAT, CDR2 FQNNGV. This chain's CDR3 is CASSFRQGAYEQYF. In nucleotides, the CDR3 is TGTGCCAGCAGCTTCCGACAGGGGGCCTACGAGCAGTACTTC. Together with reference TRBV11-2 and TRBJ2-7, the CDR3 gives the full variable domain: EAGVAQSPRYKIIEKRQSVAFWCNPISGHATLYWYQQILGQGPKLLIQFQNNGVVDDSQLPKDRFSAERLKGVDSTLKIQPAKLEDSAVYLCASSFRQGAYEQYFGPGTRLTVT.

The rearrangement links TRBV10-3 to TRBJ2-3, with D possibly TRBD2 on 7 matching bases. The CDR3 has 19 amino acids. The V end lost 2 bases, the J end lost 2 bases, and 23 bases lay between the germline ends. Germline CDR1 is ENHRY and CDR2 is SYGVKD. CDR3 bases: TGTGCCATCAGTGAGCAGGGTTTAGCCGGGGGGCTCCTCACAGATACGCAGTATTTT. Its translation: CAISEQGLAGGLLTDTQYF.

The V gene is TRBV11-2, the J gene TRBJ2-7; 14 nucleotides match TRBD2. With 5 bases clipped from V and 5 bases from J, the junction kept 5 bases outside the gene matches. The CDR3 has 15 amino acids. In germline, CDR1 is SGHAT, CDR2 FQNNGV. CDR3 in amino acids: CASSGRLAGGDEQYF. The CDR3 DNA reads TGTGCCAGCAGCGGTCGACTAGCGGGAGGGGACGAGCAGTACTTC.

The rearrangement uses TRBV10-2 and TRBJ2-1; D not certain. The CDR3 spans 10 residues. Germline CDR1 and CDR2: WSHSY and SAAADI. Trimming left V 9 bases short and J 7 bases short, with 7 bases between. CDR3 protein: CASGENEQFF. The CDR3 region has the DNA TGCGCCAGTGGAGAGAATGAGCAGTTCTTC.

The V gene is TRBV7-9, the J gene TRBJ1-1; D remains ambiguous. Germline values: CDR1 SEHNR, CDR2 FQNEAQ (reference sequence). V was trimmed by 0 bases and J by 2 bases, leaving 7 bases between them. The CDR3 runs 14 residues. CDR3 loop: CASSLAGGNTEAFF. The CDR3 nucleotides are TGTGCCAGCAGCTTAGCAGGTGGAAACACTGAAGCTTTCTTT.

The DNA of the CDR3 is TGTGCCAGCAGCCCAACCACGGGGGCCACTGAAGCTTTCTTT. Its protein product is CASSPTTGATEAFF. The rearrangement links TRBV11-2 to TRBJ1-1, with D tentatively TRBD1 (6 bases). This CDR3 has 14 residues. The germline V and J ends were trimmed by 5 bases and 4 bases, with 14 bases remaining between them. Germline V gene lookup returns CDR1 SGHAT and CDR2 FQNNGV.

This chain joins TRBV2 and TRBJ2-7; D is unclear. V was cut by 10 bases and J by 3 bases, with 10 bases left in between. The germline gives CDR1 SNHLY, CDR2 FYNNEI. The CDR3 runs to 11 residues. CDR3 in amino acids: CATLLGYEQYF. The CDR3 region has the DNA TGTGCCACTCTCTTAGGCTACGAGCAGTACTTC.

V is TRBV7-2 and J is TRBJ2-7; D is undetermined. Germline CDR1 SGHTA, CDR2 FQGNSA. This CDR3 has 13 residues. V lost 6 bases to trimming and J lost 0 bases, with 9 bases between them. CDR3 protein: CASSLLPSYEQYF. CDR3 sequence (DNA): TGTGCCAGCAGTCTACTGCCCTCCTACGAGCAGTACTTC.